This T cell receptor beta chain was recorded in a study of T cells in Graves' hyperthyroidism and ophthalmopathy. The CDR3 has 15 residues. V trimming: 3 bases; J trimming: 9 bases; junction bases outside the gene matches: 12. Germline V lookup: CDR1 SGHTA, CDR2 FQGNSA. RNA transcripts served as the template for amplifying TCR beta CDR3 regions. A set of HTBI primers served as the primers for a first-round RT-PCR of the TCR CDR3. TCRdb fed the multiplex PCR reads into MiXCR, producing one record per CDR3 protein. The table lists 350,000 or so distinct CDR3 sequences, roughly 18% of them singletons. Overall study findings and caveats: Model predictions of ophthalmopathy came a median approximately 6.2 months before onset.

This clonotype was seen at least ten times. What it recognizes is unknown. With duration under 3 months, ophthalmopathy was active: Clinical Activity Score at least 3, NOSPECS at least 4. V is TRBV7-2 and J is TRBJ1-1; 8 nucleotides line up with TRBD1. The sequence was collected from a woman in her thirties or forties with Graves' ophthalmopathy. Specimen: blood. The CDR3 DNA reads TGTGCCAGCAGCTTGAGGACAGGGACCCCTGTCAAAGCTTTCTTT. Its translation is CASSLRTGTPVKAFF.